This passage covers 28 T cell receptor beta chains from one sample sequenced in a study of post-analysis software for immune sequencing data. The study's findings and limits: Patients showed TRBV5-6, TRBV5-1 and TRBV20-1 among five TRBV segments more frequent than in controls.

Which antigens these TCRs recognize remains unknown. Built from TCR beta cDNA, the libraries had unique molecular identifiers in them. Via MiXCR, TCRdb re-called the PCR reads, giving one row per CDR3 protein. The data hold 450,000 to 650,000 distinct CDR3 sequences, with roughly 40% observed a single time. Sequenced input: blood. The receptors come from a girl under 18 with multiple sclerosis.

The V and J genes are TRBV20-1 and TRBJ2-3; D may correspond to TRBD1 or TRBD2 (5 bases each). Looked up from germline, CDR1 is DFQATT and CDR2 is SNEGSKA (reference sequence). Trimming cost V 3 bases and J 1 base, with 11 bases left between them. This CDR3 has 14 amino acids. CDR3 DNA: TGCAGTGCTAGCCGGGACGGGGGCACAGATACGCAGTATTTT. It encodes CSASRDGGTDTQYF.

The V call is TRBV27, the J call TRBJ2-7; 7 bases agree with TRBD1. V shed 5 bases, J shed 2 bases, and the junction held 9 bases outside the gene matches. CDR3 length equals 15 residues. CDR1 is MNHEY, CDR2 SMNVEV, per germline (reference sequence). This chain's CDR3 is CASSARQGVTYEQYF. The CDR3 nucleotides are TGTGCCAGCAGTGCTAGACAGGGAGTCACCTACGAGCAGTACTTC.

Ten or more counts support this clonotype. The chain couples TRBV24-1 to TRBJ1-2; D unresolved. CDR1 KGHDR and CDR2 SFDVKD come from the germline V gene. The ends were cut back, 0 bases at V and 7 bases at J, with 8 bases in the middle. This CDR3 has 13 amino acids. The CDR3 spells CATSDLTVFGYTF. CDR3 sequence (DNA): TGTGCCACCAGTGATTTGACAGTTTTTGGCTACACCTTC.

This sequence joins TRBV5-1 and TRBJ2-3, with 11 bases matching TRBD2. The CDR3 runs 16 residues. Germline V CDR1 and CDR2: SGHRS, YFSETQ. Trimming took 3 bases from V and 6 from J; bases not matched to a gene: 9. CDR3: CASSSNLAGGVDTQYF. DNA for the CDR3: TGCGCCAGCAGCTCCAACTTAGCGGGAGGGGTCGATACGCAGTATTTT.

This rearrangement joins TRBV20-1 to TRBJ1-1; unclear D gene. Trimming removed 5 bases at V and 1 base at J, with 8 bases between. Germline CDR1 reads DFQATT; CDR2 reads SNEGSKA (reference sequence). This CDR3 region has 12 residues. The CDR3 spells CSAPTGNTEAFF. In DNA, the CDR3 is TGCAGTGCTCCCACCGGGAACACTGAAGCTTTCTTT.

This chain joins TRBV10-3 and TRBJ2-1, with TRBD1 matching 8 bases. This CDR3 is built from 16 residues. Germline loops: CDR1 ENHRY, CDR2 SYGVKD. The junction had 7 bases not matched to a gene; V was cut back by 6 bases and J by 0 bases. CDR3 nucleotides: TGTGCCATCAGCTTACAGGGGGTCAGCTCCTACAATGAGCAGTTCTTC. It specifies CAISLQGVSSYNEQFF.

V is TRBV29-1 and J is TRBJ2-5; 7 bases are a match to TRBD1. V dropped 5 bases and J dropped 0; count of bases not matched to a gene: 3. CDR1 and CDR2 from the germline V gene are SQVTM and ANQGSEA. This CDR3 region has 13 residues. The CDR3, as DNA: TGCAGCGTTCTGGACAGGAACCAAGAGACCCAGTACTTC. It yields the protein CSVLDRNQETQYF.

This chain joins TRBV29-1 and TRBJ2-5; D is undetermined. The J call may be wrong; the DNA end is better matched by TRBJ2-7. The CDR3 runs to 13 residues. Germline assignment: CDR1 SQVTM and CDR2 ANQGSEA. For the CDR3, the DNA is TGCAGCGTTGGGGCCGGACGGATCTACGAGCAGTACTTC. Translating it yields CSVGAGRIYEQYF.

This clonotype was counted at least ten times. The chain is built from TRBV10-3 and TRBJ2-7; a weak D match, TRBD1 (5 bases). The CDR3 runs to 12 residues. Trimming took 4 bases from V and 2 from J, leaving 6 bases between them. The germline V gene encodes CDR1 ENHRY and CDR2 SYGVKD. Here the CDR3 DNA reads TGTGCCATCAGTGGCAGGGCCTACGAGCAGTACTTC. Translated, it gives CAISGRAYEQYF.

This clonotype showed up just a few times. V gene TRBV6-5 combines with J gene TRBJ2-4; perhaps D is TRBD1 or TRBD2 (6 bases each). The J call could be wrong; TRBJ2-7 is a better fit for the DNA end. Germline CDR1 reads MNHEY; CDR2 reads SVGAGI. CDR3 length: 14 residues. DNA for the CDR3: TGTGCCAGCAGTATGGGGGGCTGGGGGTACGAGCAGTACTTC. It encodes CASSMGGWGYEQYF.

This clonotype was detected a few times. The CDR3 nucleotides are TGTGCCATCCGGCCAGGAGAAACCTACAATGAGCAGTTCTTC. Translation gives CAIRPGETYNEQFF. The chain uses TRBV10-3 and TRBJ2-1; no firm D call. The CDR3 extends over 14 amino acids. The germline CDR1 and CDR2 sequences are ENHRY and SYGVKD. V was clipped by 8 bases and J by 2 bases, with 13 bases between them.

This clonotype was detected once. The chain joins TRBV10-3 to TRBJ1-6; D call uncertain. Germline CDR1 is ENHRY and CDR2 is SYGVKD. V lost 5 bases and J lost 8, with 13 bases in between. The CDR3 runs to 14 residues. The DNA of the CDR3 is TGTGCCATCAGTCTTCCTTATGCCGATTCACCCCTCCACTTT. Amino acids: CAISLPYADSPLHF.

This clonotype has just a few counts. The chain links TRBV10-3 to TRBJ2-3, with TRBD1 matching 8 bases. Trimming took 6 bases from V and 0 from J; bases not matched to a gene: 14. This CDR3 has 18 residues. Germline V gene data show CDR1 as ENHRY and CDR2 as SYGVKD. CDR3 protein: CAIRPGTGVFTSTDTQYF. In DNA, the CDR3 is TGTGCCATCAGACCCGGGACAGGAGTATTTACTAGCACAGATACGCAGTATTTT.

The rearrangement joins TRBV20-1 to TRBJ1-2; a weak D match, TRBD1 (5 bases). Germline CDR1 DFQATT, CDR2 SNEGSKA (reference sequence). The CDR3 runs 15 residues. The V end was cut by 0 bases, the J end by 4 bases, with 15 bases between. CDR3: CSARDLEGRVYGYTF. DNA for the CDR3: TGCAGTGCTAGAGACCTCGAGGGCAGGGTCTATGGCTACACCTTC.

Turning to this clonotype: At one end, the junction sequence differs from germline, possibly due to a read error. This chain uses TRBV12-3 or TRBV12-4 with TRBJ2-7, with D possibly matching TRBD2 (5 bases). The CDR3 contains 12 residues. Here the CDR3 DNA reads TGCGCCAGCAGGTCGGGGTTAGGCGAGCAGTACTTC. As protein: CASRSGLGEQYF.

This clonotype was counted between two and nine times. V is TRBV5-1 and J is TRBJ2-7; unclear D gene. The V gene's germline CDR1 is SGHRS and CDR2 YFSETQ. This CDR3 is built from 15 residues. The ends were cut back, 4 bases at V and 2 bases at J, with 16 bases in the middle. CDR3 residues: CASSPLTTGTYEQYF. DNA of the CDR3: TGCGCCAGCAGCCCTCTGACGACGGGCACCTACGAGCAGTACTTC. The full variable domain, with the rest looked up from reference TRBV5-1 and TRBJ2-7, is KAGVTQTPRYLIKTRGQQVTLSCSPISGHRSVSWYQQTPGQGLQFLFEYFSETQRNKGNFPGRFSGRQFSNSRSEMNVSTLELGDSALYLCASSPLTTGTYEQYFGPGTRLTVT.

The genes are TRBV5-1 and TRBJ2-1; D call uncertain. CDR1 and CDR2 (germline): SGHRS, YFSETQ. Trimming removed 2 bases from V and 2 bases from J, with 14 bases in between. The CDR3 sequence is 16 residues long. CDR3 in DNA: TGCGCCAGCAGCTTCGATGTCGGCAGCCCCTACAATGAGCAGTTCTTC. It yields the protein CASSFDVGSPYNEQFF.

The rearrangement links TRBV12-3 or TRBV12-4 to TRBJ2-1, with 8 bases aligning to TRBD2. The CDR3 loop spans 16 amino acids. V was pared by 6 bases and J by 5 bases, with 12 bases of the junction left unmatched. CDR3 coding DNA: TGTGCCAGCAGATACAAAAGCGGGAGCAATGACAATGAGCAGTTCTTC. This codes for CASRYKSGSNDNEQFF.

The chain joins TRBV5-1 to TRBJ1-1; no definite D call. V gave up 0 bases and J gave up 1 base, with 7 bases separating them. The CDR3 is 14 residues long. Germline assignment: CDR1 SGHRS and CDR2 YFSETQ. CDR3 in DNA: TGCGCCAGCAGCTTGGCCGACGAGAACACTGAAGCTTTCTTT. Residues: CASSLADENTEAFF.

The chain has TRBV12-3 or TRBV12-4 and TRBJ2-3; D unclear. V lost 4 bases to trimming and J lost 9 bases, with 17 bases between them. This CDR3 has 14 residues. Written as DNA, the CDR3 is TGTGCCAGCAGTTGCCCCAATTTGAGAGGAACGCAGTATTTT. Translation gives CASSCPNLRGTQYF.

The V call is TRBV29-1, the J call TRBJ2-1; D unresolved. The germline CDR1 and CDR2 sequences are SQVTM and ANQGSEA. The germline V and J ends were trimmed by 7 bases and 10 bases, with 14 bases remaining between them. This CDR3 contains 11 residues. Here the CDR3 DNA reads TGCAGCGCCCTGTGGCTAGGGGAGCAGTTCTTC. Its translation is CSALWLGEQFF.

This clonotype appeared a few times. This chain connects TRBV10-3 to TRBJ2-5, with 9 bases aligning to TRBD2. CDR1 and CDR2 (germline): ENHRY, SYGVKD. V was pared by 7 bases and J by 5 bases, with 11 bases of the junction left unmatched. This CDR3 region has 15 residues. CDR3 bases: TGTGCCATCAATCACCAGCGGGAGGTTTTGGAGACCCAGTACTTC. Translating gives CAINHQREVLETQYF.

This chain links TRBV7-2 with TRBJ2-1, with D tentatively TRBD2 (5 bases). The CDR3 contains 15 residues. V was shortened by 7 bases and J by 6 bases, with 19 bases between the two germline ends. The germline CDR1 and CDR2 sequences are SGHTA and FQGNSA. The CDR3 reads CASTKVRGGGNEQFF. The CDR3 DNA reads TGTGCCAGCACCAAAGTACGGGGTGGCGGCAATGAGCAGTTCTTC.

J is TRBJ1-1 and V is TRBV2; TRBD1 is a possible D gene (6 bases). The CDR3 contains 16 residues. Germline V gene lookup returns CDR1 SNHLY and CDR2 FYNNEI. V lost 4 bases to trimming and J lost 0 bases, with 15 bases between them. The CDR3 loop reads CASSVVLQGLNTEAFF. CDR3 DNA: TGTGCCAGCAGTGTTGTCTTACAGGGCCTGAACACTGAAGCTTTCTTT.

The chain combines TRBV7-9 with TRBJ1-2, with D uncertain. Per germline, CDR1 SEHNR and CDR2 FQNEAQ (reference sequence). The V end lost 0 bases, the J end lost 6 bases, and 8 bases lay between the germline ends. This CDR3 region has 13 residues. The CDR3 is CASSLAGRDGYTF. CDR3 DNA: TGTGCCAGCAGCTTAGCAGGGAGAGATGGCTACACCTTC. Variable domain in full (rest from reference TRBV7-9 and TRBJ1-2): DTGVSQNPRHKITKRGQNVTFRCDPISEHNRLYWYRQTLGQGPEFLTYFQNEAQLEKSRLLSDRFSAERPKGSFSTLEIQRTEQGDSAMYLCASSLAGRDGYTFGSGTRLTVV.

This clonotype has only a few counts. The chain employs TRBV2 and TRBJ2-1; D might be TRBD2 (5 bases). The CDR3 runs 14 residues. The V end was cut by 10 bases, the J end by 0 bases, with 13 bases between. Germline V gene sequence: CDR1 SNHLY, CDR2 FYNNEI. DNA of the CDR3: TGTGCCATCTCGGACTTGAGCTCCTACAATGAGCAGTTCTTC. Translated, it gives CAISDLSSYNEQFF.

A word on this clonotype: This may stem from a read error, because a much larger clone lies one nucleotide away. The chain employs TRBV29-1 and TRBJ2-1; D remains unclear. The V gene's germline CDR1 is SQVTM and CDR2 ANQGSEA. The CDR3 extends over 14 amino acids. The V end lost 6 bases, the J end lost 0 bases, and 12 bases lay between the germline ends. CDR3: CSVTGRTSYNEQFF. DNA of the CDR3: TGCAGCGTGACTGGCCGGACCTCCTACAATGAGCAGTTCTTC.

This clonotype was seen only a few times. This rearrangement joins TRBV28 to TRBJ2-7; 12 bases agree with TRBD1. The CDR3 totals 15 residues. The ends lost 3 bases at V and 5 bases at J; junction bases unmatched: 5. In germline, CDR1 is MDHEN, CDR2 SYDVKM. CDR3 in amino acids: CASSFLGQGAHEQYF. CDR3 DNA sequence: TGTGCCAGCAGTTTCTTGGGACAGGGGGCCCACGAGCAGTACTTC.